One sample yielded the 18 T cell receptor beta chains listed below, sequenced in a study of graft-versus-host responses after intestinal transplantation. Measured with immunoSEQ multiplex PCR; TCRdb has only the in-frame clones, and not every one. The sample carries tens of thousands of clones, over 85% recorded once. This sample comprised PBMCs, obtained around 800 days after a first intestinal transplant, on the day of a second. Source of these receptors: a human patient who received an intestinal transplant, so some T cells may come from the graft donor.

The chain links TRBV9 to TRBJ2-2; 10 nucleotides line up with TRBD1. The trim removed 3 bases at V and 4 bases at J, leaving 6 bases unmatched. Germline V gives CDR1 SGDLS, CDR2 YYNGEE. This CDR3 has 16 amino acids. CDR3 bases: TGTGCCAGCAGCGCCAGACAGGGGGCAGGCACCGGGGAGCTGTTTTTT. Amino acids: CASSARQGAGTGELFF.

As concerns this clone: The junction departs from the called germline gene at one end, perhaps through a read error. The chain is built from TRBV12-5 and TRBJ2-2; a possible D gene is TRBD1 (7 bases). This CDR3 spans 16 amino acids. The germline V gene encodes CDR1 LGHNT and CDR2 FRNRAP. The CDR3, as DNA: TGTGCTAGTGGCAGACAGGGAAGCCCTTTCGGCGGGGAGCCGTTTTTT. This encodes CASGRQGSPFGGEPFF.

As DNA, the CDR3 is TGTGCCAGCAGTTCCGGCCCCGGGACAGGGAAGCCCCAGCATTTT. This sequence encodes CASSSGPGTGKPQHF. This chain uses TRBV28 with TRBJ1-5, with 9 positions matching TRBD1. CDR1 is MDHEN, CDR2 SYDVKM, per germline. CDR3 size: 15 residues. V lost 4 bases to trimming and J lost 8 bases; unmatched junction nucleotides: 9.

The chain is built from TRBV7-9 and TRBJ2-2; D is unclear. Germline CDR1 and CDR2: SEHNR and FQNEAQ (reference sequence). The CDR3 length is 14 residues. The V end was cut by 3 bases, the J end by 5 bases, with 10 bases between. The CDR3 coding sequence is TGTGCCAGCAGCTTCGAACTAATTACCGGGGAGCTGTTTTTT. Translation: CASSFELITGELFF.

This clone has only one observation. This CDR3 reads CASSLVSLLGGEQYF. CDR3 coding DNA: TGTGCCAGCAGCTTAGTAAGCCTTTTAGGCGGCGAGCAGTACTTC. The chain couples TRBV7-9 to TRBJ2-7; no firm D call. The germline V and J ends were trimmed by 1 base and 6 bases, with 16 bases remaining between them. CDR3 size: 15 residues. Germline V lookup: CDR1 SEHNR, CDR2 FQNEAQ (reference sequence).

The chain combines TRBV6-1 with TRBJ2-3, with D possibly matching TRBD2 (6 bases). CDR1 is MNHNS, CDR2 SASEGT, per germline. The CDR3 spans 15 residues. The ends were cut back, 8 bases at V and 5 bases at J, with 20 bases in the middle. CDR3: CASRSSGEARDTQYF. In DNA form, the CDR3 reads TGTGCCAGCCGGTCGTCGGGAGAGGCCAGAGATACGCAGTATTTT.

The rearrangement links TRBV20-1 to TRBJ1-2; D is unclear. The V and J ends lost 8 bases and 8 bases respectively, with 15 bases between them. This CDR3 spans 11 amino acids. Germline V gene data show CDR1 as DFQATT and CDR2 as SNEGSKA (reference sequence). The CDR3 spells CSLGSSGGYTF. DNA of the CDR3: TGCAGTCTGGGGAGCTCGGGCGGCTACACCTTC.

V is TRBV13 and J is TRBJ2-5; D gene unclear. Germline CDR1 and CDR2: PRHDT and FYEKMQ (reference sequence). The CDR3 loop spans 13 amino acids. V shed 2 bases and J shed 5 bases, with 9 bases lying between them. The CDR3, as DNA: TGTGCCAGCAGCTTACGGACCTCGGAGACCCAGTACTTC. Translated: CASSLRTSETQYF. Combining the CDR3 with reference TRBV13 and TRBJ2-5 gives the whole variable domain AAGVIQSPRHLIKEKRETATLKCYPIPRHDTVYWYQQGPGQDPQFLISFYEKMQSDKGSIPDRFSAQQFSDYHSELNMSSLELGDSALYFCASSLRTSETQYFGPGTRLLVL.

V gene TRBV7-9 combines with J gene TRBJ1-1, with a tentative D call TRBD1 (5 bases). V lost 5 bases to trimming and J lost 0 bases, with 19 bases between them. The CDR3 totals 17 residues. Germline lookup yields CDR1 SEHNR and CDR2 FQNEAQ (reference sequence). Here the CDR3 reads CASSPTRGRSMNTEAFF. The CDR3 nucleotides are TGTGCCAGCAGCCCCACCCGGGGCAGGAGCATGAACACTGAAGCTTTCTTT.

This clone was picked up a small number of times. This chain links TRBV27 with TRBJ1-1, with D perhaps matching TRBD1 (5 bases). Germline values: CDR1 MNHEY, CDR2 SMNVEV (reference sequence). The CDR3 has 12 residues. Trimming removed 1 base from V and 7 bases from J, with 7 bases in between. This CDR3 is CASSLWGGEAFF. For the CDR3, the DNA is TGTGCCAGCAGTTTATGGGGCGGTGAAGCTTTCTTT.

The rearrangement links TRBV5-1 to TRBJ2-7; either TRBD1 or TRBD2 may supply D (5 bases each). V dropped 4 bases and J dropped 2 bases, with 22 bases sitting between them. Per germline, CDR1 SGHRS and CDR2 YFSETQ. CDR3 length: 17 amino acids. CDR3 amino acids: CASSLTESGTATYEQYF. Written as DNA, the CDR3 is TGCGCCAGCAGCCTTACCGAATCCGGGACGGCGACCTACGAGCAGTACTTC.

The V gene is TRBV19, the J gene TRBJ2-5; 8 bases fit TRBD2. J gave up 3 bases and V 0 bases, and 12 bases lay outside the gene matches. This CDR3 is built from 18 residues. From germline, CDR1 is LNHDA and CDR2 SQIVND (reference sequence). The CDR3 spells CASSIDPGLAGLKETQYF. In nucleotides, the CDR3 is TGTGCCAGTAGTATAGATCCGGGGCTAGCGGGCCTAAAAGAGACCCAGTACTTC.

The gene calls are TRBV6-1 and TRBJ1-5; 10 nucleotides align to TRBD1. The CDR3 contains 20 residues. Germline V gene lookup returns CDR1 MNHNS and CDR2 SASEGT. Trimming removed 5 bases from V and 4 bases from J; junction bases left unmatched: 20. The CDR3 sequence: CASSKGRGQGPPAYNQPQHF. CDR3 DNA sequence: TGTGCCAGCAGTAAAGGCCGGGGACAGGGGCCACCCGCTTATAATCAGCCCCAGCATTTT.

This sequence joins TRBV19 and TRBJ2-7; 8 nucleotides agree with TRBD1. Germline V CDR1 and CDR2: LNHDA, SQIVND (reference sequence). V gave up 1 base and J gave up 3 bases; unmatched junction bases: 2. This CDR3 has 14 residues. The CDR3 sequence: CASSIGGQGYEQYF. In DNA, the CDR3 is TGTGCCAGTAGTATAGGTGGACAGGGCTACGAGCAGTACTTC.

The gene calls are TRBV12-5 and TRBJ2-1; D gene uncertain. The CDR3 contains 13 residues. Germline assignment: CDR1 LGHNT and CDR2 FRNRAP. Trimming pared 6 bases from V and 2 bases from J, leaving 8 bases between. The CDR3 bases are TGTGCTAGTGGGGGTATCCCCTACAATGAGCAGTTCTTC. Translated, it gives CASGGIPYNEQFF.

V gene TRBV2 combines with J gene TRBJ1-4; 10 nucleotides line up with TRBD1. J was trimmed by 8 bases and V by 4 bases; bases with no gene match: 4. There are 14 residues in the CDR3. The germline CDR1 and CDR2 sequences are SNHLY and FYNNEI. The chain's CDR3 is CASSGQGAVEKLFF. In DNA, the CDR3 is TGTGCCAGCAGTGGACAGGGGGCGGTGGAAAAACTGTTTTTT.

The chain carries TRBV4-1 and TRBJ2-1, with D possibly TRBD1 on 5 matching bases. Trimming took 0 bases from V and 10 from J, leaving 16 bases between them. The CDR3 consists of 15 residues. The germline V gene encodes CDR1 MGHRA and CDR2 YSYEKL. The CDR3 DNA reads as TGCGCCAGCAGCCAAGAAGGTGGGGCGGTCGGCGAGCAGTTCTTC. Protein sequence: CASSQEGGAVGEQFF.

CDR3 sequence reads: CASSLGADEQFF. The CDR3, as DNA: TGCGCCAGCAGCTTGGGGGCGGATGAGCAGTTCTTC. The chain uses TRBV5-1 and TRBJ2-1; D call uncertain. The CDR3 spans 12 residues. The V end lost 0 bases, the J end lost 8 bases, and 6 bases lay between the germline ends. The germline V gene encodes CDR1 SGHRS and CDR2 YFSETQ.